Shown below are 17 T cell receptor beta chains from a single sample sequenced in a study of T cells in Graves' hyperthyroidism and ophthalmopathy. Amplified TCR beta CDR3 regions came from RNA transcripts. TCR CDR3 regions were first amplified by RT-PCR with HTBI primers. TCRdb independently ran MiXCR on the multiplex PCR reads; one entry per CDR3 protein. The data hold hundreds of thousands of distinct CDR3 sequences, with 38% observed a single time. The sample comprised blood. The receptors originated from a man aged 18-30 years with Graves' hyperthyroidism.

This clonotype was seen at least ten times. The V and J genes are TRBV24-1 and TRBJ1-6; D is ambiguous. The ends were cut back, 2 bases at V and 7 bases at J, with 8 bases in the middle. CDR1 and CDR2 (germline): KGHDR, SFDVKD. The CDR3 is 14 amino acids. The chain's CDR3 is CATSDSRGNSPLHF. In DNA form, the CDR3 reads TGTGCCACCAGTGATTCCCGCGGGAATTCACCCCTCCACTTT.

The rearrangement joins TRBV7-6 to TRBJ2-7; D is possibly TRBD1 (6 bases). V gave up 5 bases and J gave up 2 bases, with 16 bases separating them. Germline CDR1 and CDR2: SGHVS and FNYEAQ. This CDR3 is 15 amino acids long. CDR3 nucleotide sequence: TGTGCCAGCAGCCCCAGGACAGAGGGACCCTACGAGCAGTACTTC. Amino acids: CASSPRTEGPYEQYF.

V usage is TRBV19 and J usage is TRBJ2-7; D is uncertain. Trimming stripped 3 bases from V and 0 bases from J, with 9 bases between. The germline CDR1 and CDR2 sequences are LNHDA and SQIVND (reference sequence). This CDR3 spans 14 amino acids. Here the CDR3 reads CASSITQVSYEQYF. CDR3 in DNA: TGTGCCAGTAGTATTACGCAGGTCTCCTACGAGCAGTACTTC. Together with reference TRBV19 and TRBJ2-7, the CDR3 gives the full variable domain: DGGITQSPKYLFRKEGQNVTLSCEQNLNHDAMYWYRQDPGQGLRLIYYSQIVNDFQKGDIAEGYSVSREKKESFPLTVTSAQKNPTAFYLCASSITQVSYEQYFGPGTRLTVT.

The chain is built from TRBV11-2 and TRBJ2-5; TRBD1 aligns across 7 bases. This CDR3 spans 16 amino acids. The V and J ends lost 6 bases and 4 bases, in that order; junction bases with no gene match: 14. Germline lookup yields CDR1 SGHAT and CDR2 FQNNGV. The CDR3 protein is CASSPLWQGVGETQYF. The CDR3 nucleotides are TGTGCCAGCAGTCCCCTGTGGCAGGGGGTAGGAGAGACCCAGTACTTC.

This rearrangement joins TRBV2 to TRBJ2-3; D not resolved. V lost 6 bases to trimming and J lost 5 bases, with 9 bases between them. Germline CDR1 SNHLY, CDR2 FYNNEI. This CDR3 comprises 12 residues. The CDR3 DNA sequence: TGTGCCAGCAGCCGGGCCCAAGATACGCAGTATTTT. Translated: CASSRAQDTQYF.

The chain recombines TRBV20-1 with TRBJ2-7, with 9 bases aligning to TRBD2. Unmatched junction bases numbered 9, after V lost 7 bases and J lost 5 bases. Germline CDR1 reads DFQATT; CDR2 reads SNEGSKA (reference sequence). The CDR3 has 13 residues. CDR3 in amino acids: CSVDSGSIHEQYF. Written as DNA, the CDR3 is TGCAGTGTTGATAGCGGGAGTATCCACGAGCAGTACTTC.

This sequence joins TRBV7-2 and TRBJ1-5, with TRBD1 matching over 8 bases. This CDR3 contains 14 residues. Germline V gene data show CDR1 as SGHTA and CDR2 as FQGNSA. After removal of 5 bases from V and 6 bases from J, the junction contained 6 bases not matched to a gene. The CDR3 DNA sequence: TGTGCCAGCAGCCTGGACAGGGAGGGTCAGCCCCAGCATTTT. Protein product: CASSLDREGQPQHF. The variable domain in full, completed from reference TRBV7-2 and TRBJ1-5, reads GAGVSQSPSNKVTEKGKDVELRCDPISGHTALYWYRQSLGQGLEFLIYFQGNSAPDKSGLPSDRFSAERTGGSVSTLTIQRTQQEDSAVYLCASSLDREGQPQHFGDGTRLSIL.

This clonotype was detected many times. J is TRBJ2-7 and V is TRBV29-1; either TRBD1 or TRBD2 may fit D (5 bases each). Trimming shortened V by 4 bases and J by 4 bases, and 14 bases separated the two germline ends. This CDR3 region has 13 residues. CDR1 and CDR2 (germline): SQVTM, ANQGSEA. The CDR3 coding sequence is TGCAGCGTTGTAGAGGGGCTGGGTTACGAGCAGTACTTC. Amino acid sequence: CSVVEGLGYEQYF.

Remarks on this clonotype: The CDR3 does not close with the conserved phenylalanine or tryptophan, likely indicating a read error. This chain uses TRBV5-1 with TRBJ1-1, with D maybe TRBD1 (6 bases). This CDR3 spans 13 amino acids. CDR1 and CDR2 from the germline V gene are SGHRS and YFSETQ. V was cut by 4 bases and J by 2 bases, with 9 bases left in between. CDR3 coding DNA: TGCGCCAGCAGCATGGACAGTAACACTGAAGCTTTCCTT. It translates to CASSMDSNTEAFL.

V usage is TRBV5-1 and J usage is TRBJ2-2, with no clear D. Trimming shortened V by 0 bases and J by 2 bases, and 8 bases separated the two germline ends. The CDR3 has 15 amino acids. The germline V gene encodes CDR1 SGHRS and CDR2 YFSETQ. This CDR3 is CASSLAPPNTGELFF. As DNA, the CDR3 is TGCGCCAGCAGCTTGGCCCCCCCAAACACCGGGGAGCTGTTTTTT. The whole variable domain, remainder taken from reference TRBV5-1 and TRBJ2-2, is KAGVTQTPRYLIKTRGQQVTLSCSPISGHRSVSWYQQTPGQGLQFLFEYFSETQRNKGNFPGRFSGRQFSNSRSEMNVSTLELGDSALYLCASSLAPPNTGELFFGEGSRLTVL.

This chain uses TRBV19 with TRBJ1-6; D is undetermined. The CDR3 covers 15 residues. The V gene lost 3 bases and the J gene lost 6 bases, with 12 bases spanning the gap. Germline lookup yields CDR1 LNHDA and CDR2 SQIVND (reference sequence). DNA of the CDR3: TGTGCCAGTAGTATTGCAAAGGGCGGTAATTCACCCCTCCACTTT. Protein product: CASSIAKGGNSPLHF.

CDR3 DNA: TGTGCCAGCACCACCGGGACTACCGGGGAGCTGTTTTTT. It yields the protein CASTTGTTGELFF. The chain carries TRBV7-3 and TRBJ2-2, with D perhaps matching TRBD2 (6 bases). Trimming took off 7 bases at V and 5 bases at J, with 11 bases between the two ends. This CDR3 spans 13 amino acids. The germline CDR1 and CDR2 sequences are SGHTA and FQGTGA.

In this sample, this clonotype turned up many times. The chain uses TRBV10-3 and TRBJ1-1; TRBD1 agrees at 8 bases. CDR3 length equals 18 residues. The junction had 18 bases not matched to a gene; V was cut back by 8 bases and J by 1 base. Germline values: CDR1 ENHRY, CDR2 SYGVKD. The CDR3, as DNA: TGTGCCATCGAGCGGGATCAGCCGGACAGGGTTCCGAACACTGAAGCTTTCTTT. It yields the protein CAIERDQPDRVPNTEAFF.

This chain's CDR3 is CSARYRDRVYEQYF. CDR3 DNA sequence: TGCAGTGCCCGCTACCGGGACAGGGTGTACGAGCAGTACTTC. The genes are TRBV20-1 and TRBJ2-7; 9 bases map to TRBD1. In germline, CDR1 is DFQATT, CDR2 SNEGSKA (reference sequence). CDR3 length: 14 amino acids. V shed 6 bases, J shed 4 bases, and the junction held 10 bases outside the gene matches.

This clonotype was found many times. The CDR3 region is CSVGLGPLGHEQYF. Written as DNA, the CDR3 is TGCAGCGTTGGGTTAGGGCCTCTCGGCCACGAGCAGTACTTC. This chain joins TRBV29-1 and TRBJ2-7, with no clear D. Per the germline V gene, CDR1 is SQVTM and CDR2 is ANQGSEA. V was pared by 4 bases and J by 5 bases, with 18 bases between. This CDR3 contains 14 residues.

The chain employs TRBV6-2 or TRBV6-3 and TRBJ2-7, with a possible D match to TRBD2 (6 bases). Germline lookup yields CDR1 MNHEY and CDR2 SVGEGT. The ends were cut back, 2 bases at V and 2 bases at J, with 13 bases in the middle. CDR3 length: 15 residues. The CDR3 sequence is CASSYVEGPTYEQYF. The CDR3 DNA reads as TGTGCCAGCAGTTACGTGGAGGGGCCAACCTACGAGCAGTACTTC.

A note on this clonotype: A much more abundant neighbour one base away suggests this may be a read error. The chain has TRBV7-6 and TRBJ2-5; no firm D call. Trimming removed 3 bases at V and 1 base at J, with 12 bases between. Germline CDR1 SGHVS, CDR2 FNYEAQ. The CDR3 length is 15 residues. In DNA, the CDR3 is TGTGCCAGCAGCTTGGGAACACTTGGCCAAGAGACCCAGTACTTC. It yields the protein CASSLGTLGQETQYF.